This T cell receptor beta chain was profiled in a study of cytomegalovirus exposure and HLA in healthy donors. Findings and limits, study-wide: A later look showed TCR association rates differing by HLA locus, highest for DRB1 and lowest for HLA-C. Reportedly, fewer N-insertions than the approximately 700-donor mean appeared in an Asian-associated ancestry cluster in a later analysis.

Germline V gives CDR1 WSHSY, CDR2 SAAADI. CDR3 length: 14 amino acids. V shed 6 bases and J shed 2 bases, with 13 bases lying between them. Comment on this clone: Antigen specificity is unknown.

A multiplex PCR was run with 60 Vbeta primers and 13 Jbeta primers. Profiled with immunoSEQ multiplex PCR; TCRdb holds only in-frame clones, not every one. In all, the sample yields just over 200,000 clones. Specimen: PBMCs. The chain employs TRBV10-2 and TRBJ1-1; D may be TRBD1 (5 bases). This TCR derives from a girl aged 2 to 10 in good health and CMV-seropositive. The DNA of the CDR3 is TGCGCCAGCAGCCTCGGGGGACCCAACACTGAAGCTTTCTTT. It encodes CASSLGGPNTEAFF.